The source of this TCR beta chain is a study of tissue T cells after allogeneic stem cell transplantation. Study-level findings and limits: TCR repertoires tracked anatomic similarity, regardless of disease or transplant status. Some tissue clones might be persisting host cells; their alloreactivity or antigen specificity was not determined.

The assay was immunoSEQ multiplex PCR, and TCRdb's table has in-frame clones only and misses some. Here the sample spans some 47,000 clones, about three quarters being singletons. The CDR3 length is 14 residues. V lost 3 bases and J lost 3, with 10 bases in between. Germline values: CDR1 MSHET, CDR2 SYDVDS. Concerning this clone itself: Its cognate antigen is unknown. Mouse names are used for the genes. Sequencing ends 1 residue short of the CDR3 end; the germline J gene provides the rest.

Sequenced sample: sorted cells pooled from one or two spleens. The sequence was obtained from a pool of C57BL/6 mice in good health. The chain has TRBV29 and TRBJ2-3, with a possible D match to TRBD2 (7 bases). Incomplete CDR3 DNA: TGTGCTAGCAGTTTGGGGGGCGCGGCAGAAACGCTGTAT. Its translation: CASSLGGAAETLY. The full CDR3 is CASSLGGAAETLYF.